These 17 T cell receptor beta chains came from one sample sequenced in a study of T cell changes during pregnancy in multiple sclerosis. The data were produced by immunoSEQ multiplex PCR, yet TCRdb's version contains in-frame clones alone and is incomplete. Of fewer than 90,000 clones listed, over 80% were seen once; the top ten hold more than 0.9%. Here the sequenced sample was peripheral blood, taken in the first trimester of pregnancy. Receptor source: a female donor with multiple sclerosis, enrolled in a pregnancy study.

The CDR3 loop is CASSIDGAFFNQPQHF. CDR3 nucleotides: TGTGCCAGTAGTATAGATGGGGCATTCTTTAATCAGCCCCAGCATTTT. The rearrangement links TRBV19 to TRBJ1-5; possible D gene TRBD1, 5 bases. V shed 0 bases and J shed 4 bases, with 13 bases lying between them. CDR3 size: 16 residues. Germline V gene lookup returns CDR1 LNHDA and CDR2 SQIVND (reference sequence).

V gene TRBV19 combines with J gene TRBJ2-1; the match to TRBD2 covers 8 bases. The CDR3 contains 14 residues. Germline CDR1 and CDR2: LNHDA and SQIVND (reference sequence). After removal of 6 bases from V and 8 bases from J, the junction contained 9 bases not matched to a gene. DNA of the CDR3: TGTGCCAGTAGCACAAGCGGGAGCAACTATGAGCAGTTCTTC. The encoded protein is CASSTSGSNYEQFF.

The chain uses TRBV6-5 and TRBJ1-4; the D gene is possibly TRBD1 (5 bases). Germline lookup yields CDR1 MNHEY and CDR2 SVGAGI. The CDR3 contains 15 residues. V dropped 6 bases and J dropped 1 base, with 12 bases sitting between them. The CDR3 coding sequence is TGTGCCAGCAGCGGGGGGGGAAGAACTAATGAAAAACTGTTTTTT. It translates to CASSGGGRTNEKLFF.

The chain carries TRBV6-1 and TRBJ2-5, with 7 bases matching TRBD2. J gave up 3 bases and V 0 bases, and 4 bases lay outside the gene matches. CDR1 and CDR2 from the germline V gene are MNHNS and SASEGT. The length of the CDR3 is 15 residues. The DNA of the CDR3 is TGTGCCAGCAGTGAAGCGGGACTACAAGAAGAGACCCAGTACTTC. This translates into CASSEAGLQEETQYF.

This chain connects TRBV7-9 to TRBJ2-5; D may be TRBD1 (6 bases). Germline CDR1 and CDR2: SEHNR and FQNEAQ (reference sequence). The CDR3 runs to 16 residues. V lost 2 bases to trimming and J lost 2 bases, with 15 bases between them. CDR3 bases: TGTGCCAGCAGCTTACGGCCAGGGGTGGGTCAAGAGACCCAGTACTTC. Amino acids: CASSLRPGVGQETQYF.

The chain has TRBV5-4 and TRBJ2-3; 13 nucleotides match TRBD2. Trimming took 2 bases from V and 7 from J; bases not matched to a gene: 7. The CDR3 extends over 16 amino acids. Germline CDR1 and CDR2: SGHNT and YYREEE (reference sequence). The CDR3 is CASSLKLAGGGHTQYF. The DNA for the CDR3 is TGTGCCAGCAGCTTAAAACTAGCGGGAGGGGGACATACGCAGTATTTT.

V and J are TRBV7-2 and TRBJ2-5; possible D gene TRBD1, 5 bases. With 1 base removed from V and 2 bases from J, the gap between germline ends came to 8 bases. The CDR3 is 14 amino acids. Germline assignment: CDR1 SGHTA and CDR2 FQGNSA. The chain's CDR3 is CASSLDRNQETQYF. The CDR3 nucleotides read TGTGCCAGCAGCTTAGACAGGAATCAAGAGACCCAGTACTTC. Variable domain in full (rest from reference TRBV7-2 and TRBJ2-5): GAGVSQSPSNKVTEKGKDVELRCDPISGHTALYWYRQSLGQGLEFLIYFQGNSAPDKSGLPSDRFSAERTGGSVSTLTIQRTQQEDSAVYLCASSLDRNQETQYFGPGTRLLVL.

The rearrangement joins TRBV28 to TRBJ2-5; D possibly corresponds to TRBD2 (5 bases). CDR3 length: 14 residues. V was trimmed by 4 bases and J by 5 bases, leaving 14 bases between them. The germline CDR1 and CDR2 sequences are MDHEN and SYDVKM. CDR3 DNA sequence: TGTGCCAGCAGTTCGTTTAGAGGAGGCGAGACCCAGTACTTC. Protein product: CASSSFRGGETQYF.

Here the CDR3 DNA reads TGCGCCAGCAGCCCAGGGACAGGGGTTGGGTTTGGCACAGATACGCAGTATTTT. Translating gives CASSPGTGVGFGTDTQYF. The rearrangement uses TRBV5-1 and TRBJ2-3; 10 nucleotides line up with TRBD1. The V segment lost 4 bases and the J segment 1 base; nucleotides outside the gene matches: 12. The CDR3 length is 18 residues. Germline-derived CDR1 and CDR2 are SGHRS and YFSETQ.

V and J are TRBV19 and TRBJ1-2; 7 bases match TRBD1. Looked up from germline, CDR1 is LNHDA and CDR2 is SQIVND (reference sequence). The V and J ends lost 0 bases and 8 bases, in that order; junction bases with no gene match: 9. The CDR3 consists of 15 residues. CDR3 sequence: CASSIDVRGRLGYTF. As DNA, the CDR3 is TGTGCCAGTAGTATAGATGTGAGGGGGCGCTTGGGCTACACCTTC. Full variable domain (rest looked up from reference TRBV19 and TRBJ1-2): DGGITQSPKYLFRKEGQNVTLSCEQNLNHDAMYWYRQDPGQGLRLIYYSQIVNDFQKGDIAEGYSVSREKKESFPLTVTSAQKNPTAFYLCASSIDVRGRLGYTFGSGTRLTVV.

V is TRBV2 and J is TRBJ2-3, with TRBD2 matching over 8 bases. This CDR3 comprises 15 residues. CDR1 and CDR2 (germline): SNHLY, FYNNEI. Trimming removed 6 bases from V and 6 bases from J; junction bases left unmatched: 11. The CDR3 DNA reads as TGTGCCAGCAGGCTTTTAGCGGGATCGCGGGATACGCAGTATTTT. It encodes CASRLLAGSRDTQYF. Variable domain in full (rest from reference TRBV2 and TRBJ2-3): EPEVTQTPSHQVTQMGQEVILRCVPISNHLYFYWYRQILGQKVEFLVSFYNNEISEKSEIFDDQFSVERPDGSNFTLKIRSTKLEDSAMYFCASRLLAGSRDTQYFGPGTRLTVL.

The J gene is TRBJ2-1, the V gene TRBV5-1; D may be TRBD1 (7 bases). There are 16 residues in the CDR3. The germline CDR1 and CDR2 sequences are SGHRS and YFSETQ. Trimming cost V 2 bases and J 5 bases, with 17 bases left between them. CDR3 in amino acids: CASSFWLRDSDNEQFF. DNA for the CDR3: TGCGCCAGCAGCTTCTGGTTGCGGGACAGTGACAATGAGCAGTTCTTC.

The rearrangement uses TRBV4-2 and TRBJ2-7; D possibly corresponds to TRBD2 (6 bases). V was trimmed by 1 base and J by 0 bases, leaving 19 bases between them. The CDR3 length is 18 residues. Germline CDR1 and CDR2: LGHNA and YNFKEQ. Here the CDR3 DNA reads TGTGCCAGCAGCCAAGTGGCTAGCGCCAGCCCAAGCTCCTACGAGCAGTACTTC. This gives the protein CASSQVASASPSSYEQYF.

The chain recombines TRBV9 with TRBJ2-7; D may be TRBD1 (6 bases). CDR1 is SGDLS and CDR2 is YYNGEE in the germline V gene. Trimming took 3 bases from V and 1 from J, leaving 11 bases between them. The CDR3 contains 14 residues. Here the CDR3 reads CASSALQGSYEQYF. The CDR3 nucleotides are TGTGCCAGCAGCGCGTTACAGGGTTCCTACGAGCAGTACTTC.

CDR3 amino acids: CASSQSGTGGEQYF. The CDR3 DNA follows: TGTGCCAGCAGCCAGTCCGGGACAGGGGGCGAGCAGTACTTC. The chain joins TRBV14 to TRBJ2-7; 11 nucleotides match TRBD1. With V trimmed by 3 bases and J by 6 bases, 4 bases remained unmatched. Germline V CDR1 and CDR2: SGHDN, FVKESK. There are 14 residues in the CDR3.

CDR3 sequence: CSVEWSGRGYGRSYNEQFF. The CDR3 DNA reads as TGCAGCGTTGAGTGGAGCGGGAGAGGGTATGGCCGCTCCTACAATGAGCAGTTCTTC. This sequence joins TRBV29-1 and TRBJ2-1, with TRBD2 matching over 8 bases. Germline V CDR1 and CDR2: SQVTM, ANQGSEA. The CDR3 runs 19 residues. The J segment lost 0 bases and the V segment lost 3 bases, leaving 16 bases of the junction unmatched.

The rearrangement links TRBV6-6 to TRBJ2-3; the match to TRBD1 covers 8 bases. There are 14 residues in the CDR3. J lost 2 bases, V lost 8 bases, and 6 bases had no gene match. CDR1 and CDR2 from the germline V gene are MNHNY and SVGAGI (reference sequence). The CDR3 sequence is CASGETGATDTQYF. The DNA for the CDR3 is TGTGCCAGCGGAGAGACAGGGGCCACAGATACGCAGTATTTT.